This passage covers 3 T cell receptor beta chains from one sample sequenced in a study of technical replicates of blood from several donors. Clones were read by immunoSEQ multiplex PCR, and TCRdb kept only the in-frame ones, dropping some. The sample records tens of thousands of clones, nearly 97% being singletons. Sequencing input: T cells isolated from PBMCs. These receptors originate from a human donor in good health.

V and J are TRBV6-1 and TRBJ2-2, with TRBD1 matching 8 bases. The ends lost 2 bases at V and 1 base at J; junction bases unmatched: 3. Germline loops: CDR1 MNHNS, CDR2 SASEGT. The CDR3 is 16 amino acids. The CDR3 protein is CASSEWGQVNTGELFF. CDR3 coding DNA: TGTGCCAGCAGTGAATGGGGACAGGTGAACACCGGGGAGCTGTTTTTT.

V gene TRBV2 combines with J gene TRBJ2-7, with 9 bases fitting TRBD1. V lost 6 bases to trimming and J lost 7 bases; unmatched junction nucleotides: 13. Germline V lookup: CDR1 SNHLY, CDR2 FYNNEI. The CDR3 length is 15 residues. The CDR3 nucleotides read TGTGCCAGCAGAGACCGGGACAGGGTCCCCCTTGAGCAGTACTTC. It specifies CASRDRDRVPLEQYF.

This clone appeared once. The chain joins TRBV9 to TRBJ2-1, with TRBD2 matching 13 bases. Germline-derived CDR1 and CDR2 are SGDLS and YYNGEE. The CDR3 contains 18 residues. V shed 2 bases and J 9 bases; nucleotides not matched to a gene: 14. CDR3 sequence (DNA): TGTGCCAGCAGCGTCACTAGCGGGAGGGCCCAGGGGGCTCGTGAGCAGTTCTTC. The encoded protein is CASSVTSGRAQGAREQFF.